These T cell receptor beta chains were read from a single sample in a study of T cells in Graves' hyperthyroidism and ophthalmopathy. TCRdb itself ran the multiplex PCR reads through MiXCR, one entry per CDR3 protein. The table includes some 530,000 distinct CDR3 sequences, 20% to 25% detected once. Material: blood. The receptors derive from a woman aged 70-85 years with Graves' ophthalmopathy. Both conserved end residues are part of each CDR3. The D gene is left open where the match is weak. For some rows the clone size is stated as once, few or many, or as a class when expanded; others skip it.

TRBJ2-1 | 15 | TRBD2 | many | TRBV13 | TGTGCCAGCAGCCCCGAGCGGGAGGGCATAAATGAGCAGTTCTTC | CASSPEREGINEQFF
TRBJ2-3 | 18 | TRBD1 | many | TRBV28 | TGTGCCAGCAGACGACCGGGCTTCCGGGACAGGGGCACAGATACGCAGTATTTT | CASRRPGFRDRGTDTQYF
TRBJ1-6 | 14 | - | - | TRBV2 | TGTGCCAGCAGTATGGACGGGACAAATTCACCCCTCCACTTT | CASSMDGTNSPLHF
TRBJ2-3 | 14 | - | - | TRBV12-3/TRBV12-4 | TGTGCCAGCAGGCCGGGCAGCGGGACAGATACGCAGTATTTT | CASRPGSGTDTQYF
TRBJ1-2 | 16 | - | many | TRBV20-1 | TGCAGTGCTAGACCGGCTACAGGGATTCAGCTTCATGGCTACACCTTC | CSARPATGIQLHGYTF
TRBJ2-1 | 13 | - | few | TRBV24-1 | TGTGCCACCAGTGATTTAGGAGGCATTGAGCAGTTCTTC | CATSDLGGIEQFF
TRBJ1-5 | 17 | TRBD1 | - | TRBV4-1 | TGCGCCAGCAGCCTCCGGGACAGGGGGCGCGGGAATCAGCCCCAGCATTTT | CASSLRDRGRGNQPQHF
TRBJ1-1 | 14 | - | - | TRBV30 | TGTGCCTGGAGTGGTCGTCCCGGGGGGACTGAAGCTTTCTTT | CAWSGRPGGTEAFF
TRBJ2-5 | 17 | - | few | TRBV6-5 | TGTGCCAGCAGTTACTCCAGTCAGGGGCAGGGCAGGGAGACCCAGTACTTC | CASSYSSQGQGRETQYF
TRBJ1-4 | 14 | TRBD1 | few | TRBV20-1 | TGCAGTGCTGGTACCGGGACAGACCATGAAAAACTGTTTTTT | CSAGTGTDHEKLFF
TRBJ2-7 | 14 | - | once | TRBV20-1 | TGCAGTGGGGGACTGGGTGGTTTCGGTGACGAGCAGTACTTC | CSGGLGGFGDEQYF
TRBJ2-7 | 17 | TRBD2 | few | TRBV27 | TGTGCCAGCGCTCGCCGAGCAGGGACTAGCGGGAGATACGAGCAGTACTTC | CASARRAGTSGRYEQYF
TRBJ2-1 | 19 | TRBD2 | many | TRBV28 | TGTGCCAGCAGTTCCCGGACTAGCGGGAGGCATCGCTCCTACAATGAGCAGTTCTTC | CASSSRTSGRHRSYNEQFF
TRBJ2-4 | 13 | - | few | TRBV28 | TGTGCCAGCAGTTTGTCGAGGATGAACATTCAGTACTTC | CASSLSRMNIQYF
TRBJ1-2 | 13 | TRBD1 | many | TRBV2 | TGTGCCAGCAATGGGGACAGTAACTATGGCTACACCTTC | CASNGDSNYGYTF
TRBJ1-2 | 15 | - | few | TRBV5-1 | TGCGCCAGCAGCTTGGAGGCCCAGGGTCGAGGTGGCTACACCTTC | CASSLEAQGRGGYTF
TRBJ1-6 | 17 | - | - | TRBV5-6 | TGTGCCAGCAGCCCCTCCGGCAGGGAGGGAGATAATTCACCCCTCCACTTT | CASSPSGREGDNSPLHF
TRBJ2-6 | 18 | - | - | TRBV2 | TGTGCCAGCAGTGTGGTGGGGATCCTCTTCTCTGCGGCCAACGTCCTGACTTTC | CASSVVGILFSAANVLTF